This entry describes one TCR beta chain. What it binds is not known. The CDR3 spans 15 residues. Germline values: CDR1 SGHRS, CDR2 YFSETQ. The V gene lost 4 bases and the J gene lost 4 bases, with 15 bases spanning the gap. This sample is part of a study of beta chain features in type 1 diabetes. Of the isolated RNA, all was reverse transcribed, and so the sequenced material was expressed TCRB transcripts. Profiled with immunoSEQ multiplex PCR; TCRdb holds only in-frame clones, not every one. The data hold approximately 60,000 clones, with around 53% observed a single time. Study outcomes and limitations: The study found moderately but significantly shorter TCRB CDR3s in all four CD4+ subsets of Type 1 diabetes patients.

Source material: Tregs from blood. V is TRBV5-1 and J is TRBJ2-1; D perhaps matches TRBD1 (6 bases). The sequence was collected from a woman aged 40-49 years with type 1 diabetes. The CDR3 DNA is TGCGCCAGCAGCCCGCCATACGGACAGTACAATGAGCAGTTCTTC. As protein: CASSPPYGQYNEQFF.